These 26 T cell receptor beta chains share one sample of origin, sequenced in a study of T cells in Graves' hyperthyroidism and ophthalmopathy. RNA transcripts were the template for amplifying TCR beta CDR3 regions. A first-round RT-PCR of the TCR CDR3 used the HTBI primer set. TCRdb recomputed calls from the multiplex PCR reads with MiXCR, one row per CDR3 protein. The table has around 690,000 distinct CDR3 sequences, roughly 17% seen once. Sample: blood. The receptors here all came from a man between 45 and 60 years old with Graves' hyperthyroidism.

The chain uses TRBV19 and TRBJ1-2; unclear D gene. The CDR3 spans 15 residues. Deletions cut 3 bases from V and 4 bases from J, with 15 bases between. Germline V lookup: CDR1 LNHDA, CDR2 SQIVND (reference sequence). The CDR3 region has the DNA TGTGCCAGTAGTATTATGCTTCGGAGCCCCTATGGCTACACCTTC. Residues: CASSIMLRSPYGYTF. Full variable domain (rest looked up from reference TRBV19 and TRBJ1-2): DGGITQSPKYLFRKEGQNVTLSCEQNLNHDAMYWYRQDPGQGLRLIYYSQIVNDFQKGDIAEGYSVSREKKESFPLTVTSAQKNPTAFYLCASSIMLRSPYGYTFGSGTRLTVV.

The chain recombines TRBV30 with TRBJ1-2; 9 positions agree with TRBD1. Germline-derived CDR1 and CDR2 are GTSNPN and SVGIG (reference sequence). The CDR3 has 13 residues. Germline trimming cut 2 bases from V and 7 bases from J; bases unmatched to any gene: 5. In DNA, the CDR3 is TGTGCCTGGAGTTTACAGGGGGCGTCTGGCTACACCTTC. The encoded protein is CAWSLQGASGYTF.

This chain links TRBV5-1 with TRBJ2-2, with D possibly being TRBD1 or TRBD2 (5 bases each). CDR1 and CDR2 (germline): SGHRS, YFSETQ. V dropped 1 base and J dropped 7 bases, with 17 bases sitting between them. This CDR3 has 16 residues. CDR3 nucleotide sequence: TGCGCCAGCAGCTTGTTGGCAGGGACGGTTGTCGGGGAGCTGTTTTTT. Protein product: CASSLLAGTVVGELFF. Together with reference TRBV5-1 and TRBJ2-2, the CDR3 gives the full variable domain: KAGVTQTPRYLIKTRGQQVTLSCSPISGHRSVSWYQQTPGQGLQFLFEYFSETQRNKGNFPGRFSGRQFSNSRSEMNVSTLELGDSALYLCASSLLAGTVVGELFFGEGSRLTVL.

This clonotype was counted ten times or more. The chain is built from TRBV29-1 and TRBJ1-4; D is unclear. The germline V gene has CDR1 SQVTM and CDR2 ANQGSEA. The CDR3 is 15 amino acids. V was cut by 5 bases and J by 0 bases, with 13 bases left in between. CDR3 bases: TGCAGCGTTTTTGGCGCGGCTTCAACTAATGAAAAACTGTTTTTT. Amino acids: CSVFGAASTNEKLFF. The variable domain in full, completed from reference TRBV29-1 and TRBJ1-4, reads SAVISQKPSRDICQRGTSLTIQCQVDSQVTMMFWYRQQPGQSLTLIATANQGSEATYESGFVIDKFPISRPNLTFSTLTVSNMSPEDSSIYLCSVFGAASTNEKLFFGSGTQLSVL.

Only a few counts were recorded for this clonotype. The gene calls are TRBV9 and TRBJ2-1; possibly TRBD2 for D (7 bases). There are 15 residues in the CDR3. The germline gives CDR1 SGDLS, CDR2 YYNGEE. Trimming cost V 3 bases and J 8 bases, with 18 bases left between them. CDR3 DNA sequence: TGTGCCAGCAGCGCTGAAGGGGGGGGAGGGGATGAGCAGTTCTTC. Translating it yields CASSAEGGGGDEQFF.

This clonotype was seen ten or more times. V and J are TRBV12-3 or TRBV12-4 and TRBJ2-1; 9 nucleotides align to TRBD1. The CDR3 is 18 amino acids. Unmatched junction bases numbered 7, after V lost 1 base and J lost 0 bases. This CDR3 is CASSLETGTGRSYNEQFF. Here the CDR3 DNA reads TGTGCCAGCAGTTTAGAGACCGGGACAGGGCGCTCCTACAATGAGCAGTTCTTC.

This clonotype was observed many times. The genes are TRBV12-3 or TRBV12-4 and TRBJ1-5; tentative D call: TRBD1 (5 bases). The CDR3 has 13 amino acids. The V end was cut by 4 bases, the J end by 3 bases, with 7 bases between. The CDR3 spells CASSSGNNQPQHF. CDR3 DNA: TGTGCCAGCAGTTCAGGGAACAATCAGCCCCAGCATTTT.

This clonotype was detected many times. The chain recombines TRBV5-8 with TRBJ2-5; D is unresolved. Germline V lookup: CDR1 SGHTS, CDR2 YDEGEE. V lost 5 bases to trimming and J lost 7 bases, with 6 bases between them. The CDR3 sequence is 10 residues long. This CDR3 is CASSWGTQYF. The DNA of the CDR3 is TGTGCCAGCAGTTGGGGGACCCAGTACTTC.

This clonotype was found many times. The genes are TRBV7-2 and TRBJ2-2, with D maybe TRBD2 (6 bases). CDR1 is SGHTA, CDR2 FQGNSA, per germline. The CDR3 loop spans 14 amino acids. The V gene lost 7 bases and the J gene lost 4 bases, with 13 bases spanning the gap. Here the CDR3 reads CASNTVGGTGELFF. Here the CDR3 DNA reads TGTGCCAGCAACACCGTCGGGGGCACCGGGGAGCTGTTTTTT.

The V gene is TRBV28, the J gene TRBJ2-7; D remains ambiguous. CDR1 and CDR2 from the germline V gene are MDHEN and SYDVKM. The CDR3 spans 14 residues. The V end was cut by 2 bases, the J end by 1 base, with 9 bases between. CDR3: CASSLNSLSYEQYF. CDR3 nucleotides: TGTGCCAGCAGTTTAAACAGCTTATCCTACGAGCAGTACTTC.

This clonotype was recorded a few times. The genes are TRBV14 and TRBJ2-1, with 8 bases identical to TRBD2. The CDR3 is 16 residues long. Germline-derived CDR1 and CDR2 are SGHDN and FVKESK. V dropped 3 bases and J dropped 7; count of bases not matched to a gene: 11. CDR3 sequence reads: CASSQTQRERSNEQFF. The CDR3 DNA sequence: TGTGCCAGCAGCCAGACCCAGCGGGAGAGAAGTAATGAGCAGTTCTTC.

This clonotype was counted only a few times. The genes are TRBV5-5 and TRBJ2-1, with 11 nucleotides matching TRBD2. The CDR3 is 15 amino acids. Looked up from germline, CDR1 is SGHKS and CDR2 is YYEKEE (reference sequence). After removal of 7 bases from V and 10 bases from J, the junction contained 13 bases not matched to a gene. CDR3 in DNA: TGTGCCAGCCCAGGGGGACTAGCGGTCGCTGGGGAGCAGTTCTTC. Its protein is CASPGGLAVAGEQFF.

The CDR3 DNA reads as TGTGCCAGCAGTCTAGGGACAACGTACCAAGAGACCCAGTACTTC. Its protein product is CASSLGTTYQETQYF. The V and J genes are TRBV27 and TRBJ2-5; a weak D match, TRBD1 (6 bases). V was trimmed by 5 bases and J by 0 bases, leaving 13 bases between them. The germline gives CDR1 MNHEY, CDR2 SMNVEV (reference sequence). The CDR3 length is 15 residues.

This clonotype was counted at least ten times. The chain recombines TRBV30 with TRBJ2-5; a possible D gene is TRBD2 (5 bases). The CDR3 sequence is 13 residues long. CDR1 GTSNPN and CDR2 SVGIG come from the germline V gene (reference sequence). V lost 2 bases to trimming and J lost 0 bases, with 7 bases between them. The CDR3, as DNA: TGTGCCTGGAGTTCGGGGAACCAAGAGACCCAGTACTTC. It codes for CAWSSGNQETQYF. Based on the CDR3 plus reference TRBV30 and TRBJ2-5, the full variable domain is SQTIHQWPATLVQPVGSPLSLECTVEGTSNPNLYWYRQAAGRGLQLLFYSVGIGQISSEVPQNLSASRPQDRQFILSSKKLLLSDSGFYLCAWSSGNQETQYFGPGTRLLVL.

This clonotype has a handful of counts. The CDR3 here is CASSDTNQPQHF. The CDR3 DNA reads as TGTGCCAGCAGTGACACCAATCAGCCCCAGCATTTT. This chain connects TRBV2 to TRBJ1-5; D is unresolved. The germline V and J ends were trimmed by 3 bases and 3 bases, with 3 bases remaining between them. The CDR3 runs to 12 residues. Germline V lookup: CDR1 SNHLY, CDR2 FYNNEI.

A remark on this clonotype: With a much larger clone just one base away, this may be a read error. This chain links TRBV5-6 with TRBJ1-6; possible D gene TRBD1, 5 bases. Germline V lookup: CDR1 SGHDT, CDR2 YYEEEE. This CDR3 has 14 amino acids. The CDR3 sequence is CARSYQGEYSPLHF. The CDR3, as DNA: TGTGCCAGAAGCTACCAGGGAGAGTATTCACCCCTCCACTTT.

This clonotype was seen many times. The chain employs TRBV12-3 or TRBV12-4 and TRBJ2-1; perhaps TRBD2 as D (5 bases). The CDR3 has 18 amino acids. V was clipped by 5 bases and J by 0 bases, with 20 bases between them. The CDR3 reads CASSPGIARTSSYNEQFF. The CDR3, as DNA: TGTGCCAGCAGTCCCGGGATCGCACGAACCAGCTCCTACAATGAGCAGTTCTTC.

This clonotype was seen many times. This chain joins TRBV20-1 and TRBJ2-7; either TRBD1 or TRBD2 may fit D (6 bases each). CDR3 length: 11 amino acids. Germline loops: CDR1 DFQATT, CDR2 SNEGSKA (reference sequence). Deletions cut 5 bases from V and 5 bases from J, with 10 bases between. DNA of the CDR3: TGCAGTGCTCCCGGGGGCGACGAGCAGTACTTC. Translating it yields CSAPGGDEQYF.

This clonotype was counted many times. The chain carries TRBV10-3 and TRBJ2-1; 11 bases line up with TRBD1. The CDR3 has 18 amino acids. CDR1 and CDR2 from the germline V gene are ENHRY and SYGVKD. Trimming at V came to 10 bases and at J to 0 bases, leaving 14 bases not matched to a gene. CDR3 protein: CATKDRGLGGGSYNEQFF. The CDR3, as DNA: TGTGCCACTAAGGACAGGGGGCTAGGGGGAGGCTCCTACAATGAGCAGTTCTTC.

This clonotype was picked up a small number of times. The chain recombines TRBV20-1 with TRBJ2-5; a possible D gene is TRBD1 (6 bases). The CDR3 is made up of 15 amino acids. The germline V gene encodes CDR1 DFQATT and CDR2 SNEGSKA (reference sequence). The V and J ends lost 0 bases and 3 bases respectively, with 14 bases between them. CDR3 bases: TGCAGTGCTAGAGAAAGAAGGGCAGGGGAAGAGACCCAGTACTTC. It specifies CSARERRAGEETQYF.

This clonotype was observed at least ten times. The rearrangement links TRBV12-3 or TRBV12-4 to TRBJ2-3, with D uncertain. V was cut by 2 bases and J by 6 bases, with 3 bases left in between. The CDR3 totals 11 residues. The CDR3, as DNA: TGTGCCAGCAGTTTAATGGATACGCAGTATTTT. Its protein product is CASSLMDTQYF.

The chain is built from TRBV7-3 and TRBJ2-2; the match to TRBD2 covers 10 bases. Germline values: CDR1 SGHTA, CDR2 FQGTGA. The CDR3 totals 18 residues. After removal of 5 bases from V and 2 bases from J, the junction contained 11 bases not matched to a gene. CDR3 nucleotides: TGTGCCAGCAGCCAAATGGGCGGACTAGCGGTTAACACCGGGGAGCTGTTTTTT. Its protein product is CASSQMGGLAVNTGELFF. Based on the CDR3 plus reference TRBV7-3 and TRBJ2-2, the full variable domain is GAGVSQTPSNKVTEKGKYVELRCDPISGHTALYWYRQSLGQGPEFLIYFQGTGAADDSGLPNDRFFAVRPEGSVSTLKIQRTERGDSAVYLCASSQMGGLAVNTGELFFGEGSRLTVL.

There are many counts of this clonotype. CDR3 residues: CASSPVRTGPYNEQFF. As DNA, the CDR3 is TGTGCCAGCAGCCCGGTGAGGACAGGGCCCTACAATGAGCAGTTCTTC. The chain recombines TRBV7-2 with TRBJ2-1, with 8 bases aligning to TRBD1. Germline V gene data show CDR1 as SGHTA and CDR2 as FQGNSA. The CDR3 has 16 amino acids. V gave up 5 bases and J gave up 2 bases; unmatched junction bases: 8.

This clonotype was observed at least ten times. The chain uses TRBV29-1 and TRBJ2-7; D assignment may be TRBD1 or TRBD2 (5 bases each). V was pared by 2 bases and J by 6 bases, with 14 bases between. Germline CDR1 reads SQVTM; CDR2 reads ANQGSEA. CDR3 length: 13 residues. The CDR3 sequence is CSVEMGVYGEQYF. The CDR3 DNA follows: TGCAGCGTTGAAATGGGGGTATACGGCGAGCAGTACTTC.

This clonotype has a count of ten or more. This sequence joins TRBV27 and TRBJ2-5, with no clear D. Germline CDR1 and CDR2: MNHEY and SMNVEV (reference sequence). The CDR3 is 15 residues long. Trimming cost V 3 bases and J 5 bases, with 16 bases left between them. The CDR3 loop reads CASSFSGSFSETQYF. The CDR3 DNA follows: TGTGCCAGCAGTTTTTCAGGCTCATTCTCTGAGACCCAGTACTTC.

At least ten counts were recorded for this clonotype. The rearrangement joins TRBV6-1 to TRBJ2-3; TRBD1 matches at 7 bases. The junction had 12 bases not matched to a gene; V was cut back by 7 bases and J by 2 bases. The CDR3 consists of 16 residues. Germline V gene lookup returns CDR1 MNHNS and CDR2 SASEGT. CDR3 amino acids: CASNRDSVTYTDTQYF. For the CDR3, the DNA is TGTGCCAGCAACCGGGACAGCGTGACTTACACAGATACGCAGTATTTT.